This TCR beta chain stems from a study of cytomegalovirus exposure and HLA in healthy donors. Generated by immunoSEQ multiplex PCR, the TCRdb table keeps only in-frame clones and is missing some. The profile shows some 99,000 clones, 85% to 90% of them singletons. The CDR3 has 12 amino acids. The V gene's germline CDR1 is SEHNR and CDR2 FQNEAQ (reference sequence). The V end was cut by 5 bases, the J end by 3 bases, with 8 bases between. The origin of this receptor is a woman in her late teens or twenties in good health and CMV-seronegative. The sequencing input was PBMCs. V is TRBV7-9 and J is TRBJ2-7, with D perhaps TRBD1 (5 bases). In DNA, the CDR3 is TGTGCCAGCAGCCCAGGGCGCTACGAGCAGTACTTC. Its translation: CASSPGRYEQYF.